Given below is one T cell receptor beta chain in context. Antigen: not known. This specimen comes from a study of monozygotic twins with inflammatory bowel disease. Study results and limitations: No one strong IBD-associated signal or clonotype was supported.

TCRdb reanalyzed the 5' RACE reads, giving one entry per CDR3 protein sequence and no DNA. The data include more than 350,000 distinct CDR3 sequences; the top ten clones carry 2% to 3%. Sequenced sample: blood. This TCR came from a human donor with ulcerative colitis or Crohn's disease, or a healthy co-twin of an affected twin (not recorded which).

CDR3: CSARVLAGGADTQYF. This chain links TRBV20-1 with TRBJ2-3; TCRdb returns TRBD2, unconfirmable since there is no DNA. The CDR3 sequence is 15 residues long. Germline V gene data show CDR1 as DFQATT and CDR2 as SNEGSKA (reference sequence).